The 32 T cell receptor beta chains in this list originate from one sample, sequenced in a study of breast tumors, draining lymph nodes, adjacent tissues. Samples came from axillary lymph nodes draining the breast cancer. TCRdb ran MiXCR on the multiplex PCR reads and lists one entry per CDR3 protein. Of under 300,000 distinct CDR3 sequences in the sample, less than 40% are singletons; the top ten hold approximately 4%. Sequenced material: axillary lymph node tissue. The receptor set was obtained from a female donor with breast cancer. Some clones in this sample may be carry-over from other donors' samples.

The chain links TRBV10-3 to TRBJ2-3, with 7 nucleotides matching TRBD1. The CDR3 consists of 14 residues. V shed 7 bases, J shed 11 bases, and the junction held 15 bases outside the gene matches. In germline, CDR1 is ENHRY, CDR2 SYGVKD. CDR3 nucleotides: TGTGCCATCAAGACAGGGATGGGGTACAATGAGCAGTATTTT. Protein sequence: CAIKTGMGYNEQYF.

V and J are TRBV6-5 and TRBJ2-2; the match to TRBD2 covers 11 bases. The J segment lost 3 bases and the V segment lost 9 bases, leaving 3 bases of the junction unmatched. From germline, CDR1 is MNHEY and CDR2 SVGAGI. The CDR3 loop spans 14 amino acids. The CDR3 protein is CARRLAGYTGELFF. The DNA for the CDR3 is TGTGCCAGAAGACTAGCGGGGTACACCGGGGAGCTGTTTTTT.

This clonotype came up many times. This chain connects TRBV12-3 or TRBV12-4 to TRBJ2-7, with D possibly being TRBD2 (5 bases). Deletions cut 5 bases from V and 0 bases from J, with 8 bases between. This CDR3 contains 13 residues. The CDR3, as DNA: TGTGCCAGCAGTATCCGGGACTCCTACGAGCAGTACTTC. Its protein is CASSIRDSYEQYF.

The table lists this clonotype with a count of one. This chain's CDR3 is CASSARDGGTGFEFF. CDR3 coding DNA: TGCGCCAGCAGTGCTAGAGATGGGGGAACAGGGTTCGAGTTCTTC. The chain carries TRBV5-1 and TRBJ2-1, with D tentatively TRBD1 (6 bases). CDR1 is SGHRS and CDR2 is YFSETQ in the germline V gene. The length of the CDR3 is 15 residues. V was pared by 5 bases and J by 14 bases, with 26 bases between.

This clonotype was picked up one time. This could be a read error, since a much larger clone is one nucleotide away. The CDR3 region has the DNA TGTGCCAGTAGTAAGGGCCCATCAAATCAGCCCCAGCATTTT. Its translation: CASSKGPSNQPQHF. This sequence joins TRBV19 and TRBJ1-5; D is unclear. The CDR3 contains 14 residues. Trimming pared 4 bases from V and 4 bases from J, leaving 11 bases between. The V gene's germline CDR1 is LNHDA and CDR2 SQIVND (reference sequence).

The rearrangement uses TRBV2 and TRBJ1-6, with D hard to call. Trimming removed 2 bases from V and 12 bases from J, with 17 bases in between. The germline gives CDR1 SNHLY, CDR2 FYNNEI. The CDR3 consists of 15 residues. CDR3 in DNA: TGTGCCAGCAGTGAATTAGGCGGGAGGCGCGGACCCCTCCACTTT. Amino acid sequence: CASSELGGRRGPLHF.

Note on this clonotype: A much larger clone differs from this one at a single base, so this may be a read error. As DNA, the CDR3 is TGTGCCGGTAGTATCGTAGGGGGACTAGCGGGAAGCTACGAGCAGTACTTC. Protein product: CAGSIVGGLAGSYEQYF. The V call is TRBV19, the J call TRBJ2-7; TRBD2 aligns across 13 bases. The CDR3 has 17 amino acids. Germline loops: CDR1 LNHDA, CDR2 SQIVND (reference sequence).

This clonotype occurred a few times. The chain has TRBV18 and TRBJ2-7; D uncertain. V was cut by 5 bases and J by 1 base, with 12 bases left in between. Germline loops: CDR1 KGHSH, CDR2 LQKENI. The CDR3 is 14 residues long. This CDR3 reads CASSFGPVSYEQYF. In DNA form, the CDR3 reads TGTGCCAGCTCATTCGGACCCGTATCCTACGAGCAGTACTTC.

This clonotype was detected ten times or more. The V and J genes are TRBV19 and TRBJ2-3, with D unresolved. CDR3 length equals 12 residues. The V gene lost 3 bases and the J gene lost 4 bases, with 5 bases spanning the gap. Germline V gives CDR1 LNHDA, CDR2 SQIVND (reference sequence). The CDR3: CASSIRSDTQYF. The CDR3 coding sequence is TGTGCCAGTAGTATTCGCTCAGATACGCAGTATTTT.

This clonotype was recorded at least ten times. J is TRBJ2-5 and V is TRBV5-8; 8 nucleotides agree with TRBD1. The CDR3 extends over 13 amino acids. Looked up from germline, CDR1 is SGHTS and CDR2 is YDEGEE. V gave up 5 bases and J gave up 4 bases; unmatched junction bases: 4. This CDR3 reads CASSSGGAETQYF. The DNA of the CDR3 is TGTGCCAGCAGTTCAGGGGGCGCAGAGACCCAGTACTTC.

In nucleotides, the CDR3 is TGTGCCAGCAGCAAGACCGGGGAGCTGTTTTTT. Encoded protein: CASSKTGELFF. This chain connects TRBV6-1 to TRBJ2-2; no definite D call. Germline-derived CDR1 and CDR2 are MNHNS and SASEGT. The CDR3 has 11 residues. Trimming removed 6 bases from V and 5 bases from J, with 4 bases in between.

This clonotype was observed at least ten times. CDR3 protein: CASSSGLPYEQYF. The CDR3 DNA reads TGTGCCAGTAGTAGCGGGCTGCCCTACGAGCAGTACTTC. V is TRBV19 and J is TRBJ2-7; a weak D match, TRBD2 (5 bases). There are 13 residues in the CDR3. The germline gives CDR1 LNHDA, CDR2 SQIVND (reference sequence). The V end was cut by 4 bases, the J end by 2 bases, with 9 bases between.

This clonotype was detected many times. The chain uses TRBV5-4 and TRBJ2-1; D is unclear. With 4 bases removed from V and 10 bases from J, the gap between germline ends came to 12 bases. CDR1 and CDR2 from the germline V gene are SGHNT and YYREEE (reference sequence). CDR3 length equals 12 residues. The CDR3 sequence: CASSEPGREQFF. CDR3 sequence (DNA): TGTGCCAGCAGCGAACCCGGCAGGGAGCAGTTCTTC.

The chain links TRBV27 to TRBJ2-1; 9 nucleotides agree with TRBD1. Trimming took 7 bases from V and 3 from J; bases not matched to a gene: 10. From germline, CDR1 is MNHEY and CDR2 SMNVEV (reference sequence). The CDR3 has 16 amino acids. Here the CDR3 reads CASNPRLGQGYNEQFF. The CDR3 DNA reads TGTGCCAGCAATCCCCGGCTGGGACAGGGCTACAATGAGCAGTTCTTC.

The chain recombines TRBV20-1 with TRBJ1-5; perhaps TRBD1 as D (5 bases). The CDR3 covers 12 residues. Per germline, CDR1 DFQATT and CDR2 SNEGSKA (reference sequence). V lost 3 bases, J lost 6 bases, and 9 bases lay in between. CDR3 protein: CSARGVGQPQHF. In nucleotides, the CDR3 is TGCAGTGCTAGGGGGGTAGGTCAGCCCCAGCATTTT.

The V gene is TRBV2, the J gene TRBJ2-5; 12 bases are a match to TRBD2. Germline values: CDR1 SNHLY, CDR2 FYNNEI. V dropped 4 bases and J dropped 1; count of bases not matched to a gene: 4. CDR3 length equals 16 residues. CDR3 sequence (DNA): TGTGCCAGCAGTGCGCAGACTAGCGGGAGCCAAGAGACCCAGTACTTC. It is translated as CASSAQTSGSQETQYF.

This clonotype was seen more than once but under ten times. A read error may be the cause here, since a much bigger clone is one base away. This chain joins TRBV11-2 and TRBJ1-3; tentatively, D is TRBD1 (6 bases). Germline CDR1 and CDR2: SGHAT and FQNNGV. CDR3 length: 13 amino acids. DNA for the CDR3: TGTGCCAGCAGCCCTAGGACAGAAACCCCTCCCTTTTTT. It is translated as CASSPRTETPPFF. The full variable domain, with the rest looked up from reference TRBV11-2 and TRBJ1-3, is EAGVAQSPRYKIIEKRQSVAFWCNPISGHATLYWYQQILGQGPKLLIQFQNNGVVDDSQLPKDRFSAERLKGVDSTLKIQPAKLEDSAVYLCASSPRTETPPFFGEGSWLTVV.

The rearrangement uses TRBV20-1 and TRBJ2-5, with D perhaps matching TRBD2 (6 bases). This CDR3 region has 18 residues. V was pared by 2 bases and J by 2 bases, with 24 bases between. Germline V lookup: CDR1 DFQATT, CDR2 SNEGSKA (reference sequence). CDR3 nucleotide sequence: TGCAGTGCTAGACCGGTCGGGGGATGGACCGGGGGTCAAGAGACCCAGTACTTC. The encoded protein is CSARPVGGWTGGQETQYF.

This clonotype was recorded at least ten times. This chain links TRBV19 with TRBJ2-1; 15 positions agree with TRBD2. The CDR3 is 17 residues long. V trimming: 5 bases; J trimming: 9 bases; junction bases outside the gene matches: 11. Germline loops: CDR1 LNHDA, CDR2 SQIVND (reference sequence). CDR3 sequence: CASSVRTSGRAFSEQFF. The CDR3 DNA reads as TGTGCCAGTAGTGTGAGGACTAGCGGGAGGGCCTTTAGTGAGCAGTTCTTC.

This clonotype was seen many times. V gene TRBV5-8 combines with J gene TRBJ1-2, with D unclear. This CDR3 is built from 13 residues. The V gene lost 0 bases and the J gene lost 6 bases, with 9 bases spanning the gap. Germline V gene data show CDR1 as SGHTS and CDR2 as YDEGEE. The CDR3 DNA follows: TGTGCCAGCAGCTTGGTTGGAACCAATGGCTACACCTTC. This translates into CASSLVGTNGYTF.

As regards this clonotype: One end of the junction fails to match germline, which may point to a read error. V and J are TRBV4-2 and TRBJ2-1; 13 bases line up with TRBD2. This CDR3 has 19 residues. CDR1 and CDR2 (germline): LGHNA, YNFKEQ. The CDR3 spells CASSQVVLAGGSSHNEQFF. In nucleotides, the CDR3 is TGTGCCAGCAGCCAAGTCGTACTAGCGGGGGGGAGCTCCCACAATGAGCAGTTCTTC.

This clonotype has at least ten counts. The V and J genes are TRBV5-4 and TRBJ2-2; D unresolved. The CDR3 runs to 16 residues. The germline V gene encodes CDR1 SGHNT and CDR2 YYREEE (reference sequence). V was cut by 1 base and J by 7 bases, with 17 bases left in between. CDR3 sequence: CASSLIRGSGIGELFF. The CDR3 DNA sequence: TGTGCCAGCAGCTTGATCCGCGGATCAGGTATCGGGGAGCTGTTTTTT. Variable domain in full (rest from reference TRBV5-4 and TRBJ2-2): ETGVTQSPTHLIKTRGQQVTLRCSSQSGHNTVSWYQQALGQGPQFIFQYYREEENGRGNFPPRFSGLQFPNYSSELNVNALELDDSALYLCASSLIRGSGIGELFFGEGSRLTVL.

There are a few counts of this clonotype. The V gene is TRBV27, the J gene TRBJ1-2; tentatively, D is TRBD1 (5 bases). Trimming took 3 bases from V and 5 from J, leaving 22 bases between them. CDR1 MNHEY and CDR2 SMNVEV come from the germline V gene (reference sequence). The CDR3 covers 17 residues. CDR3 amino acids: CASSFWGPLRGPYGYTF. CDR3 DNA: TGTGCCAGCAGTTTTTGGGGCCCGTTAAGAGGACCTTATGGCTACACCTTC.

This rearrangement joins TRBV29-1 to TRBJ2-1; possible D gene TRBD2, 5 bases. Between the trimmed V and J ends, which lost 8 bases and 0 bases, there was a span of 14 bases. The germline gives CDR1 SQVTM, CDR2 ANQGSEA. The CDR3 runs to 14 residues. The CDR3 protein is CSTIASSSYNEQFF. DNA for the CDR3: TGCAGCACCATAGCGTCGAGCTCCTACAATGAGCAGTTCTTC.

This clonotype came up many times. The chain combines TRBV11-3 with TRBJ2-7; D may be TRBD2 (5 bases). V was trimmed by 3 bases and J by 2 bases, leaving 11 bases between them. Germline V CDR1 and CDR2: SGHNT, YENEEA. This CDR3 has 14 residues. In DNA, the CDR3 is TGTGCCAGCAGCTTCGGAGGAACAGCCTACGAGCAGTACTTC. This translates into CASSFGGTAYEQYF.

Concerning this clonotype: A read error may explain this, as a much larger clone is one base away. J is TRBJ1-5 and V is TRBV19; D not certain. Trimming pared 9 bases from V and 7 bases from J, leaving 16 bases between. CDR1 LNHDA and CDR2 SQIVND come from the germline V gene (reference sequence). CDR3 length: 13 residues. CDR3 loop: CASSPTNKQPQHF. CDR3 DNA sequence: TGTGCCAGCTCACCCACCAATAAGCAGCCCCAGCATTTT.

This clonotype was recorded many times. This chain joins TRBV5-1 and TRBJ1-3; no clear D. The V gene's germline CDR1 is SGHRS and CDR2 YFSETQ. The germline V and J ends were trimmed by 0 bases and 0 bases, with 7 bases remaining between them. This CDR3 spans 15 amino acids. For the CDR3, the DNA is TGCGCCAGCAGCTTGGATAAGGGCTCTGGAAACACCATATATTTT. Translating it yields CASSLDKGSGNTIYF.

The chain uses TRBV24-1 and TRBJ2-5, with 11 positions matching TRBD2. Germline-derived CDR1 and CDR2 are KGHDR and SFDVKD. The V and J ends lost 2 bases and 0 bases, in that order; junction bases with no gene match: 1. CDR3 length equals 16 residues. The CDR3 DNA reads TGTGCCACCAGTGATTGGGGACTAGCGGACCAAGAGACCCAGTACTTC. Its protein product is CATSDWGLADQETQYF.

The chain recombines TRBV27 with TRBJ2-5, with D tentatively TRBD1 (5 bases). Trimming took off 2 bases at V and 7 bases at J, with 14 bases between the two ends. This CDR3 contains 14 residues. Germline V gives CDR1 MNHEY, CDR2 SMNVEV (reference sequence). As DNA, the CDR3 is TGTGCCAGCAGTTTAAGACAGTCGACGGGGACCCAGTACTTC. Residues: CASSLRQSTGTQYF.

This rearrangement joins TRBV29-1 to TRBJ2-7; weak D call: TRBD2 (6 bases). V was pared by 4 bases and J by 2 bases, with 12 bases between. The CDR3 totals 13 residues. CDR1 SQVTM and CDR2 ANQGSEA come from the germline V gene. This chain's CDR3 is CSVGRDFTYEQYF. CDR3 DNA sequence: TGCAGCGTTGGTCGGGACTTCACCTACGAGCAGTACTTC.

This clonotype was picked up many times. This chain connects TRBV15 to TRBJ2-1, with 8 positions matching TRBD1. Germline V gene sequence: CDR1 LNHNV, CDR2 YYDKDF (reference sequence). J lost 8 bases, V lost 2 bases, and 11 bases had no gene match. The CDR3 is made up of 16 amino acids. DNA for the CDR3: TGTGCCACCAGCAGACACCCGGGACAGGTGAATTATGAGCAGTTCTTC. It encodes CATSRHPGQVNYEQFF.

The chain is built from TRBV7-2 and TRBJ2-5; D is possibly TRBD1 or TRBD2 (5 bases each). Per the germline V gene, CDR1 is SGHTA and CDR2 is FQGNSA. The CDR3 extends over 13 amino acids. Trimming shortened V by 1 base and J by 5 bases, and 8 bases separated the two germline ends. This CDR3 reads CASSLDWGETQYF. The CDR3 DNA reads TGTGCCAGCAGCTTAGACTGGGGGGAGACCCAGTACTTC. The full variable domain, completed using reference TRBV7-2 and TRBJ2-5, is GAGVSQSPSNKVTEKGKDVELRCDPISGHTALYWYRQSLGQGLEFLIYFQGNSAPDKSGLPSDRFSAERTGGSVSTLTIQRTQQEDSAVYLCASSLDWGETQYFGPGTRLLVL.